This entry is about one T cell receptor (beta chain). What it binds is unknown. These data originate in a study of T cell repertoires in cytomegalovirus infection. Study in general: An indication of both CMV infection and matching HLA type came from public TCR beta signatures. Overall study results and limits: HLA-C-restricted TCR beta clonotypes specific for CMV led the ex vivo response. Carriers of CMV and the relevant HLA type were discriminated by public TCR beta frequency.

TCRdb used MiXCR to reprocess the reads, holding one entry per CDR3 protein. The sample contains some 680,000 distinct CDR3 sequences, 35% of which appear only once. This CDR3 comprises 14 residues. Trimming shortened V by 8 bases and J by 5 bases, and 16 bases separated the two germline ends. Germline V CDR1 and CDR2: MDHEN, SYDVKM. The sample consisted of PBMCs. The V gene is TRBV28, the J gene TRBJ1-5; the D gene is possibly TRBD1 (6 bases). The clonotype originates from a human donor in good health (CMV status not recorded). Some clones in this sample may be carry-over from other donors' samples. DNA for the CDR3: TGTGCCAGCGGGCGACAGGTTATGTATCAGCCCCAGCATTTT. It is translated as CASGRQVMYQPQHF.